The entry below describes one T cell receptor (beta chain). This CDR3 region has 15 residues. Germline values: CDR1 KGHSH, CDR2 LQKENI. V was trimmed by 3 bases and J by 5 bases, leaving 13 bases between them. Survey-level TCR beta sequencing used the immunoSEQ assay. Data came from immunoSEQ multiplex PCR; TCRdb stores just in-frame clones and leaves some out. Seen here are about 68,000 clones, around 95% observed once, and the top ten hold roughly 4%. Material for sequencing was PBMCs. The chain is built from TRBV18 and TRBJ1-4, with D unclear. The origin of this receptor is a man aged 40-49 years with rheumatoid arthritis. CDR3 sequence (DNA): TGTGCCAGCTCACCGAATGTATCCCCAAATGAAAAACTGTTTTTT. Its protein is CASSPNVSPNEKLFF.